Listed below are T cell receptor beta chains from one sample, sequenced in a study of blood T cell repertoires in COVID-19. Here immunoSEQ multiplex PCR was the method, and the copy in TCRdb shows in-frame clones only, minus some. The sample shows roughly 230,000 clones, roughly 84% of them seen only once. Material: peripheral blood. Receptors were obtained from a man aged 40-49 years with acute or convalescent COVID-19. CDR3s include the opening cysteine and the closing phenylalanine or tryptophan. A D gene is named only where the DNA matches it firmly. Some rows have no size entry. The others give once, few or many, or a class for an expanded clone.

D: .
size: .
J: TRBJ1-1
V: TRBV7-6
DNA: TGTGCCAGCAGCAGGGGGAGAGAAAACACTGAAGCTTTCTTT
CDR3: CASSRGRENTEAFF

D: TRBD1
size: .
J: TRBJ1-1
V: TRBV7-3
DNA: TGTGCCAGCAGCATCCAGGGGGACACTGAAGCTTTCTTT
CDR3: CASSIQGDTEAFF

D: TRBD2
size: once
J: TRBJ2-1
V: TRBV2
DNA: TGTGCCAGCAGGGGACTAGCGGGGGGGTACAATGAGCAGTTCTTC
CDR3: CASRGLAGGYNEQFF

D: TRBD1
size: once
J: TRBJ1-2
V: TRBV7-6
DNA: TGTGCCAGCAGCCCCGAACAGGGGACCTCCGATGGCTACACCTTC
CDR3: CASSPEQGTSDGYTF

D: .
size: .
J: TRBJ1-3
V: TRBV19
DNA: TGTGCCAGTAAGCGGCGTCTCTTCGGAAACACCATATATTTT
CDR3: CASKRRLFGNTIYF

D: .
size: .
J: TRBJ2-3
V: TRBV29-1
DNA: TGCAGCGTAGCCGGCGGGTACACAGATACGCAGTATTTT
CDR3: CSVAGGYTDTQYF

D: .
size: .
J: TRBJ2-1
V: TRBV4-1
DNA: TGCGCCAGCAGCCAAGCACAGAGCTCCTACAATGAGCAGTTCTTC
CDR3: CASSQAQSSYNEQFF

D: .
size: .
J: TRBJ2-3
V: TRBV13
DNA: TGTGCCAGCAGCTTGAGGGACGGGGGTACGCAGTATTTT
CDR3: CASSLRDGGTQYF

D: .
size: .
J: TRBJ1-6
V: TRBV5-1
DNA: TGCGCCAGCAGCTTGTGGGGGCCCATGGATAATTCACCCCTCCACTTT
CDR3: CASSLWGPMDNSPLHF

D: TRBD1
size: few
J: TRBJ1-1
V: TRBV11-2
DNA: TGTGCCAGCAGCCGACAGGGGCGATACACTGAAGCTTTCTTT
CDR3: CASSRQGRYTEAFF

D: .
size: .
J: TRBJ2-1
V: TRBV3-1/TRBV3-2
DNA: TGTGCCAGCAGCCCGGTTGGAGGTAGCTCCTACAATGAGCAGTTCTTC
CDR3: CASSPVGGSSYNEQFF

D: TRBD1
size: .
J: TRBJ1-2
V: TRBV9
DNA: TGTGCCAGCAGCGTAGGAGACAGGGGTGTGCTGCTAACTAACTATGGCTACACCTTC
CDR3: CASSVGDRGVLLTNYGYTF

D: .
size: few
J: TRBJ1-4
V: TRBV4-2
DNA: TGTGCCAGCAGCCGGGGGGCAACTAATGAAAAACTGTTTTTT
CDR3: CASSRGATNEKLFF

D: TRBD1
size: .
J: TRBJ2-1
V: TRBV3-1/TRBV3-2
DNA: TGTGCCAGCAGTCTCGGACAGGGCGATTACAATGAGCAGTTCTTC
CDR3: CASSLGQGDYNEQFF

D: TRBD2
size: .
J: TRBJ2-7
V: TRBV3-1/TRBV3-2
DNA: TGTGCCAGCAGCCAAGAGTGGCGGGGGGCCAAGAGCGAGCAGTACTTC
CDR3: CASSQEWRGAKSEQYF

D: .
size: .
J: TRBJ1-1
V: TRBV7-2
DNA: TGTGCCAGCAGCTCGCGTACAGGTCGGGCTGAAGCTTTCTTT
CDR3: CASSSRTGRAEAFF

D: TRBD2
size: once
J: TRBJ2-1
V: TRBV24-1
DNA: TGTGCCACCAGTGACCCGACTAGCGGGGGGTCAAATGAGCAGTTCTTC
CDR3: CATSDPTSGGSNEQFF

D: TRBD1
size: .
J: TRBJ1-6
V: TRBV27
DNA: TGTGCCAGCAGTTTCCTGGACAGGGATAATTCACCCCTCCACTTT
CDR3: CASSFLDRDNSPLHF

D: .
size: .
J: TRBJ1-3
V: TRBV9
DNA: TGTGCCAGCAGCGGCCGGGTCGGAAACACCATATATTTT
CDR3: CASSGRVGNTIYF

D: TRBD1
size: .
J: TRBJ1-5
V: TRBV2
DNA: TGTGCCAGCCAGGGGGACGGGAATCAGCCCCAGCATTTT
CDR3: CASQGDGNQPQHF

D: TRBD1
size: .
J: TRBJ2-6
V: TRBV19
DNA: TGTGCCAGTAGTTCCCCCGGGGCAGGGGGCGAGGGTGGGGCCAACGTCCTGACTTTC
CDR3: CASSSPGAGGEGGANVLTF

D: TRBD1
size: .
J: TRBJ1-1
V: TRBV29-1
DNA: TGCAGCGTTGGGGACAGTCGGAACACTGAAGCTTTCTTT
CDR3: CSVGDSRNTEAFF

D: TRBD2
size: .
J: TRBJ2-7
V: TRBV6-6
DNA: TGTGCCAGCAGTCGCGTCCCCGGGGGGAAATGGAGCTACGAGCAGTACTTC
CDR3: CASSRVPGGKWSYEQYF

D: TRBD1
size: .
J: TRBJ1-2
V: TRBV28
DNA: TGTGCCAGCAGTTCCACCGGACAGGGAGTGTATGGCTACACCTTC
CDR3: CASSSTGQGVYGYTF

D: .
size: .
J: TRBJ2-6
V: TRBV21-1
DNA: TGTGCCAGCAGCAAAGAGAGGACAGGGCTATCTGGGGCCAACGTCCTGACTTTC
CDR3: CASSKERTGLSGANVLTF

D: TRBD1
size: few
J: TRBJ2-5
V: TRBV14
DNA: TGTGCCAGCAGCCTTCGTACGGGACAGGGAAAGGAGACCCAGTACTTC
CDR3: CASSLRTGQGKETQYF

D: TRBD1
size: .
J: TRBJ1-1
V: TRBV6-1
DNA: TGTGCCAGCAGTGAAGGTACAGGGGGCGACCTGAACACTGAAGCTTTCTTT
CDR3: CASSEGTGGDLNTEAFF

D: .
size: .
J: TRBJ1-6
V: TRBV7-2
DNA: TGTGCCAGCAGCCTGCAGGCCCCAGATAATTCACCCCTCCACTTT
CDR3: CASSLQAPDNSPLHF

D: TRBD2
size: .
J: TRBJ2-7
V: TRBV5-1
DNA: TGCGCCAGCAGCTCGGGACTAGCCCCCAACGAGCAGTACTTC
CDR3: CASSSGLAPNEQYF

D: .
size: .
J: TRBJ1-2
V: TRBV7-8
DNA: TGTGCCAGCAGCCCTCGGAGGGGTAACTATGGCTACACCTTC
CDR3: CASSPRRGNYGYTF

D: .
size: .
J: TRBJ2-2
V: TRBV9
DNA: TGTGCCAGCAGCGTAGTATATGGGGAGCTGTTTTTT
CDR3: CASSVVYGELFF

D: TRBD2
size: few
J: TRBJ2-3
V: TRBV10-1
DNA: TGCGCCAGCAGTGAAAAAGCGGGGGGGCCGGATACGCAGTATTTT
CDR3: CASSEKAGGPDTQYF

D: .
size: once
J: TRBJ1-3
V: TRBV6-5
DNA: TGTGCCAGCAGGACCGGGACTGTCTCTGGAAACACCATATATTTT
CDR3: CASRTGTVSGNTIYF

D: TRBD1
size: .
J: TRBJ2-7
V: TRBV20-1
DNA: TGCAGTGCTAGTGGACAGGGTTTGTACGAGCAGTACTTC
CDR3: CSASGQGLYEQYF

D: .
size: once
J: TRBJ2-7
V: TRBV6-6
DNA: TGTGCCAGCAGACGGGGGGCGACAGGAACCGCCTACGAGCAGTACTTC
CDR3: CASRRGATGTAYEQYF

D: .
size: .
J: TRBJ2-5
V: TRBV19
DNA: TGTGCCAGTAGTATAAGGCGGGACTGGCAAAAAGAGACCCAGTACTTC
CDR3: CASSIRRDWQKETQYF

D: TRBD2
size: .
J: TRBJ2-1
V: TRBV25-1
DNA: TGTGCCAGCGACACTCATTCCGGGGGGGCAAATGAGCAGTTCTTC
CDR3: CASDTHSGGANEQFF

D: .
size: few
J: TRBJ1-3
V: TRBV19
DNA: TGTGCCAGTGCACAGGGTTCTGGAAACACCATATATTTT
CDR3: CASAQGSGNTIYF

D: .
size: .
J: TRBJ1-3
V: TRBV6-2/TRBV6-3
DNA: TGTGCCAGCAGTTACTTACAGGACTCTGGAAACACCATATATTTT
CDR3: CASSYLQDSGNTIYF

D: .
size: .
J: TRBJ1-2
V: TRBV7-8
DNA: TGTGCCAGCAGCTTATCAGGGGCGCGGGGCTACACCTTC
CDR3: CASSLSGARGYTF

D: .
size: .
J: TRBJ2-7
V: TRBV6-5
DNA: TGTGCCAGCAGTTACTCGGGTGGCAGGGTATTCGAGCAGTACTTC
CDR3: CASSYSGGRVFEQYF

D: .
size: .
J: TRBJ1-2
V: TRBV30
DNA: TGTGCCTGGAGAGGGGCCAACTATGGCTACACCTTC
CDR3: CAWRGANYGYTF

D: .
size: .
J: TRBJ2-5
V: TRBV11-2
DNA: TGTGCCAGCAGCTTAGAGGTTGGGCAGCAAGAGACCCAGTACTTC
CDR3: CASSLEVGQQETQYF

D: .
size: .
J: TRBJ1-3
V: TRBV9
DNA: TGTGCCAGCTCCGAGGCCCGGGTCTCTGGAAACACCATATATTTT
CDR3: CASSEARVSGNTIYF

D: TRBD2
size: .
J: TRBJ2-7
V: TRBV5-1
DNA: TGCGCCAGCAGCCGGTCGGGAGGGAGCTCCTACGAGCAGTACTTC
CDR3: CASSRSGGSSYEQYF

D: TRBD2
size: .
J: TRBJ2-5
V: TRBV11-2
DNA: TGTGCCAGCAGCTTCCGACTAGCATATGAGACCCAGTACTTC
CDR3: CASSFRLAYETQYF

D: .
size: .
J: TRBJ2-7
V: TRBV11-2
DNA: TGTGCCAGCAGCTTAGGAACATTCGCCTCCTACGAGCAGTACTTC
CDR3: CASSLGTFASYEQYF

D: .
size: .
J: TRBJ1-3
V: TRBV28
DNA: TGTGCCAGCAGCCCCTCCTTAAACACCATATATTTT
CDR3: CASSPSLNTIYF

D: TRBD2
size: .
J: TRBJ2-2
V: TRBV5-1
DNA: TGCGCCAGCAGCTTGGGCCAGCGGGGGTCGAACACCGGGGAGCTGTTTTTT
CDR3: CASSLGQRGSNTGELFF

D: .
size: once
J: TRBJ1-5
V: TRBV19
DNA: TGTGCCAGTAGTATTGGGTTTTTGGGAGGGTCCGGGCAGCCCCAGCATTTT
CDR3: CASSIGFLGGSGQPQHF

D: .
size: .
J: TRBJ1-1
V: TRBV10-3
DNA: TGTGCCATCAGTACTTTGGACAGGAACACTGAAGCTTTCTTT
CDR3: CAISTLDRNTEAFF

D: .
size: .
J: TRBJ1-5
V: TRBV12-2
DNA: TGCGCGTACAGGGGAGAAGGCGATCAGCCCCAGCATTTT
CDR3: CAYRGEGDQPQHF

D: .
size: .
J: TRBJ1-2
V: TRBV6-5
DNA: TGTGCCAGCAGTTTCTACAGGGCGGAGGGCTACACCTTC
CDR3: CASSFYRAEGYTF

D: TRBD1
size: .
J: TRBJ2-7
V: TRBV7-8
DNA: TGTGCCAGCAGCTTAGACAGGGGCCACGAGCAGTACTTC
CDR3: CASSLDRGHEQYF

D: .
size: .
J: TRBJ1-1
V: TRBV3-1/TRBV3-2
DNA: TGTGCCAGCAGCCAAGGGGGCCATCTACTACCCATGAACACTGAAGCTTTCTTT
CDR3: CASSQGGHLLPMNTEAFF